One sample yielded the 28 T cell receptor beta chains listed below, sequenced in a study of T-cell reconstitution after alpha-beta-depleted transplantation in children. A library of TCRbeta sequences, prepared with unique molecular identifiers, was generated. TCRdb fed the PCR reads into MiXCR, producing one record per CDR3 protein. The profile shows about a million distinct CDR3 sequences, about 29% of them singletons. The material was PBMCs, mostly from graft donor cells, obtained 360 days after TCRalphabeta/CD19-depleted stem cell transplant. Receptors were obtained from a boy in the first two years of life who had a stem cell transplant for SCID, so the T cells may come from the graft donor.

CDR3: CASSEPRGLGTDTQYF. DNA for the CDR3: TGTGCCAGCAGTGAACCCCGGGGGCTTGGCACAGATACGCAGTATTTT. J is TRBJ2-3 and V is TRBV2, with D perhaps being TRBD1 or TRBD2 (6 bases each). This CDR3 spans 16 amino acids. Germline V gives CDR1 SNHLY, CDR2 FYNNEI. Between the trimmed V and J ends, which lost 2 bases and 1 base, there was a span of 13 bases.

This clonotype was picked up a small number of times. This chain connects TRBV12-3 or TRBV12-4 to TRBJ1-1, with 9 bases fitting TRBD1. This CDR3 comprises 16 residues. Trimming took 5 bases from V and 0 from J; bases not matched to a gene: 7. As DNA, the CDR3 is TGTGCCAGCAGTACAGGGGGCGCCTGGGTGAACACTGAAGCTTTCTTT. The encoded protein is CASSTGGAWVNTEAFF.

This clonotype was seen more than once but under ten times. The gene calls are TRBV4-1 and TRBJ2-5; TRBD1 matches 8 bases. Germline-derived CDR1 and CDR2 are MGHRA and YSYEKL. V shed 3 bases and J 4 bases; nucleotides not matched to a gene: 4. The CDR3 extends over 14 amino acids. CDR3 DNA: TGCGCCAGCAGCCACGTAGGGACAGGAGAGACCCAGTACTTC. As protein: CASSHVGTGETQYF.

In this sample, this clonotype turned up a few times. CDR3 sequence: CASSPGEEEKLFF. DNA of the CDR3: TGTGCCAGCAGTCCCGGCGAGGAGGAAAAACTGTTTTTT. The chain combines TRBV7-9 with TRBJ1-4; D uncertain. The ends were cut back, 6 bases at V and 8 bases at J, with 13 bases in the middle. CDR3 length equals 13 residues. CDR1 and CDR2 from the germline V gene are SEHNR and FQNEAQ (reference sequence).

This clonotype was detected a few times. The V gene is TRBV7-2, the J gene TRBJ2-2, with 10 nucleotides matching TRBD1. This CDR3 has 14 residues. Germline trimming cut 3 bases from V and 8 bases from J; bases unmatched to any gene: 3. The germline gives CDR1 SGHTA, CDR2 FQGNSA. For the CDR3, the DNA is TGTGCCAGCAGCTTGGACAGGGGGTTGGGGGAGCTGTTTTTT. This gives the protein CASSLDRGLGELFF.

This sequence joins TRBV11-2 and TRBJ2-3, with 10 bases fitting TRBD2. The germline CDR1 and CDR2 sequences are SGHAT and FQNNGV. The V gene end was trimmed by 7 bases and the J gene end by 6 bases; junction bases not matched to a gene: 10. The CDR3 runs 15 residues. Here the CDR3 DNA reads TGTGCCAGCACCCTTAGCGGGGGGCCGTGGGATACGCAGTATTTT. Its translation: CASTLSGGPWDTQYF.

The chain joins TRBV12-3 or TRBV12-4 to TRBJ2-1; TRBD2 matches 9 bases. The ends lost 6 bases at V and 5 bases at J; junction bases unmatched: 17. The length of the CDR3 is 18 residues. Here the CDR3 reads CASSRTSWRGGFDNEQFF. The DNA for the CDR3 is TGTGCCAGCAGCCGCACCAGCTGGCGGGGGGGTTTTGACAATGAGCAGTTCTTC.

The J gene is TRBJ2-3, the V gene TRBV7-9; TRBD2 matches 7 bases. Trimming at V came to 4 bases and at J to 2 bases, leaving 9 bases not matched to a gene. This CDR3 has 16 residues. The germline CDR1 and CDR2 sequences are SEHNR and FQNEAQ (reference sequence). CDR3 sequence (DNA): TGTGCCAGCAGCTCTCCGGGACTACTGTACACAGATACGCAGTATTTT. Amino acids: CASSSPGLLYTDTQYF.

The CDR3 loop reads CASSQGRGPGNTIYF. The CDR3 nucleotides read TGCGCCAGCAGCCAAGGACGGGGTCCTGGAAACACCATATATTTT. The chain has TRBV4-3 and TRBJ1-3; no clear D gene. This CDR3 spans 15 amino acids. Germline V gene data show CDR1 as LGHNA and CDR2 as YSLEER. The V and J ends lost 1 base and 2 bases respectively, with 9 bases between them.

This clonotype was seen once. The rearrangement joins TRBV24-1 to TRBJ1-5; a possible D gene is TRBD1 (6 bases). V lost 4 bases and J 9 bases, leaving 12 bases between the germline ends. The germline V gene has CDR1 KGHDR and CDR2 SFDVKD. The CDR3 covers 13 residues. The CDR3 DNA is TGTGCCACCAGTGACTCCACAGGGCCGCCCCAGCATTTT. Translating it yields CATSDSTGPPQHF.

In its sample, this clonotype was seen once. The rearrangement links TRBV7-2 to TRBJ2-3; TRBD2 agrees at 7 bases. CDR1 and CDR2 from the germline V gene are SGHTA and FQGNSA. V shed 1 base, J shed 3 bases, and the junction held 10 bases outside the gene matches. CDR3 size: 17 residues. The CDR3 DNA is TGTGCCAGCAGCTTAGTTTGGATAGCGGGTTCGACAGATACGCAGTATTTT. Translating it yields CASSLVWIAGSTDTQYF. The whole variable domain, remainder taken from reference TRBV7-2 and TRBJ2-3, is GAGVSQSPSNKVTEKGKDVELRCDPISGHTALYWYRQSLGQGLEFLIYFQGNSAPDKSGLPSDRFSAERTGGSVSTLTIQRTQQEDSAVYLCASSLVWIAGSTDTQYFGPGTRLTVL.

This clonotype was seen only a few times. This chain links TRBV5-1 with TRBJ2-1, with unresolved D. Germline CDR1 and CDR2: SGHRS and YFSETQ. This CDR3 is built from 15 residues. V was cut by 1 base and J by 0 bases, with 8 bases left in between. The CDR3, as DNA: TGCGCCAGCAGCTTGAGACTTCTCTCCTACAATGAGCAGTTCTTC. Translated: CASSLRLLSYNEQFF.

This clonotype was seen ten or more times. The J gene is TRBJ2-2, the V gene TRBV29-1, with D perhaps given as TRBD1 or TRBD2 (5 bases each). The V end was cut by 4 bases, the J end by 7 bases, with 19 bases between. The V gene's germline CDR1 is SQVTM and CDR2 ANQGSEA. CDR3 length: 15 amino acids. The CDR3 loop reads CSVGWGSFPGGELFF. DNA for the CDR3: TGCAGCGTTGGTTGGGGGAGCTTCCCGGGCGGGGAGCTGTTTTTT.

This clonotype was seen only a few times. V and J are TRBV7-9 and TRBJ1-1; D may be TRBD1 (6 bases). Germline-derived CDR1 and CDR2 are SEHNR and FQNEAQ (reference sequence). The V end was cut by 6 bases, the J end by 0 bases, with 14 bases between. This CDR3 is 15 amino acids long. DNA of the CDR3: TGTGCCAGCAGGCTGCAGGGGTCCATGAACACTGAAGCTTTCTTT. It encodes CASRLQGSMNTEAFF. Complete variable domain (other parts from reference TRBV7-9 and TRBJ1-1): DTGVSQNPRHKITKRGQNVTFRCDPISEHNRLYWYRQTLGQGPEFLTYFQNEAQLEKSRLLSDRFSAERPKGSFSTLEIQRTEQGDSAMYLCASRLQGSMNTEAFFGQGTRLTVV.

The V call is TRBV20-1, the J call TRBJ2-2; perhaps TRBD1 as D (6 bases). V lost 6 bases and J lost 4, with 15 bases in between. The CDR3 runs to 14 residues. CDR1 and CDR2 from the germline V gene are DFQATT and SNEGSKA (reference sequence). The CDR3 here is CSATPGDGTGELFF. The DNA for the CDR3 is TGCAGTGCCACCCCAGGGGACGGCACCGGGGAGCTGTTTTTT.

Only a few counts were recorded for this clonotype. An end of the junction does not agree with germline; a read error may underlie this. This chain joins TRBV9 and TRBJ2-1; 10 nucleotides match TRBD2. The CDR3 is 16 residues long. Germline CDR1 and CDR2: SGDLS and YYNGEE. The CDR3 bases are TGTGCCAGCAGCGTAGCTTATCGGCTAGCGGGGGTAAGAATGGTCTTC. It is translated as CASSVAYRLAGVRMVF. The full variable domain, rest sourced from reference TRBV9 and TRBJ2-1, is DSGVTQTPKHLITATGQRVTLRCSPRSGDLSVYWYQQSLDQGLQFLIQYYNGEERAKGNILERFSAQQFPDLHSELNLSSLELGDSALYFCASSVAYRLAGVRMVFGPGTRLTVL.

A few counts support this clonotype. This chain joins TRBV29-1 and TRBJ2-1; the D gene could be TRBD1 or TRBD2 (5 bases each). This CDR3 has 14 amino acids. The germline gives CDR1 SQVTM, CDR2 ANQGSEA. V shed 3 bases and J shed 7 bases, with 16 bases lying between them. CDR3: CSVEKRGKTNEQFF. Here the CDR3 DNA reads TGCAGCGTTGAGAAGAGGGGAAAGACGAATGAGCAGTTCTTC.

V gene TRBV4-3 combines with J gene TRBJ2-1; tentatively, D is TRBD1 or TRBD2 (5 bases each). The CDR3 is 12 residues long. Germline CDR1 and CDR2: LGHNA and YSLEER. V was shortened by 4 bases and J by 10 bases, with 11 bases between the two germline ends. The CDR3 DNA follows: TGCGCCAGCAGCCGAGGGGTAGGGGAGCAGTTCTTC. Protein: CASSRGVGEQFF.

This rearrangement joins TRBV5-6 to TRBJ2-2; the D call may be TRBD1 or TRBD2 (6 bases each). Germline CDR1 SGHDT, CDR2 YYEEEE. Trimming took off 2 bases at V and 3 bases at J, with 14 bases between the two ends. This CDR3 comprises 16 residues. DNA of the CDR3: TGTGCCAGCAGCTTTCCTGACAGGAGGGACACCGGGGAGCTGTTTTTT. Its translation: CASSFPDRRDTGELFF. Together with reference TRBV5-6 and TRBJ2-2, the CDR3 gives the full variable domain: DAGVTQSPTHLIKTRGQQVTLRCSPKSGHDTVSWYQQALGQGPQFIFQYYEEEERQRGNFPDRFSGHQFPNYSSELNVNALLLGDSALYLCASSFPDRRDTGELFFGEGSRLTVL.

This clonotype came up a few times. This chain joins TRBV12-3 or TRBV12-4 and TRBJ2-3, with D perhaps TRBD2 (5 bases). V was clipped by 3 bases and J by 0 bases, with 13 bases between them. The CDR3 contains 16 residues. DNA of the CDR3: TGTGCCAGCAGTTTTTCGGGGATTTCTAGCACAGATACGCAGTATTTT. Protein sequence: CASSFSGISSTDTQYF.

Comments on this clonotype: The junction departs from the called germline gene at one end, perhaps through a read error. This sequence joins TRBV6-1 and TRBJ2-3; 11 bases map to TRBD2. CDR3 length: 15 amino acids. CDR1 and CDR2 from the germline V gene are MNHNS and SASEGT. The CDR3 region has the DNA TGTGCCAGCAGCCAGCTAGCGGGGGGCTCAGATACGCAGTGTTTT. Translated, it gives CASSQLAGGSDTQCF.

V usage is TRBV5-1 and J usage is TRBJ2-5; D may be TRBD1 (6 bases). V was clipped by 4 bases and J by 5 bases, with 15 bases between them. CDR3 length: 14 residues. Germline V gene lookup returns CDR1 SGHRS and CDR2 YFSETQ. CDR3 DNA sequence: TGCGCCAGCAGCCCCGGACCCCAGGGGGAGACCCAGTACTTC. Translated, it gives CASSPGPQGETQYF.

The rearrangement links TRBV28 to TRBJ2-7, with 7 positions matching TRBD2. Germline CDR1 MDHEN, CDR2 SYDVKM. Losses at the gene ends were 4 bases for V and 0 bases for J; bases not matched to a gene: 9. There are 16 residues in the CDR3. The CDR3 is CASSSPRPGGSYEQYF. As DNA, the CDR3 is TGTGCCAGCAGTTCTCCCCGTCCGGGGGGCTCCTACGAGCAGTACTTC.

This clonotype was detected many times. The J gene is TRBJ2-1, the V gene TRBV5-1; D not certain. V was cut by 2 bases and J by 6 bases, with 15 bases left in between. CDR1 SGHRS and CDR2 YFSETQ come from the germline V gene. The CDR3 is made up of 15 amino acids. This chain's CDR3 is CASSFQAPRANEQFF. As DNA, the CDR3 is TGCGCCAGCAGCTTCCAAGCCCCGAGAGCCAATGAGCAGTTCTTC.

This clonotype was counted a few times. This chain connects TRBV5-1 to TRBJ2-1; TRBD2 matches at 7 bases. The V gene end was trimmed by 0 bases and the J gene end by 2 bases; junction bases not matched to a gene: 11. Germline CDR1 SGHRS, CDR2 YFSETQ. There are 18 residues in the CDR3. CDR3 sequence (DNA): TGCGCCAGCAGCTTGGCCCGTGACAGCGCGGGAGCCTACAATGAGCAGTTCTTC. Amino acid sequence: CASSLARDSAGAYNEQFF.

CDR3 protein: CASRLDRFTYEQYF. The DNA for the CDR3 is TGTGCCAGCAGACTAGACAGGTTTACCTACGAGCAGTACTTC. The chain is built from TRBV28 and TRBJ2-7, with a possible D match to TRBD1 (6 bases). The CDR3 runs to 14 residues. V was trimmed by 6 bases and J by 2 bases, leaving 14 bases between them. Germline values: CDR1 MDHEN, CDR2 SYDVKM.

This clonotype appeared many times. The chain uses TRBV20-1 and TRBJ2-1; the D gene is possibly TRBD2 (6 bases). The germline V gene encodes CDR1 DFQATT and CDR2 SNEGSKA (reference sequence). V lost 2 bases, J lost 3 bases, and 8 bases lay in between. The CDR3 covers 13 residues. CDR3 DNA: TGCAGTGCTAGACGCGGGGACTACAATGAGCAGTTCTTC. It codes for CSARRGDYNEQFF.

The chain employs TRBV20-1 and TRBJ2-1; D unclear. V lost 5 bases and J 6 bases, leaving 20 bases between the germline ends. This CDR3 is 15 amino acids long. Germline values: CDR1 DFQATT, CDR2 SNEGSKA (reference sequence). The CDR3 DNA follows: TGCAGTGCTTTCACCGTAGGGTCCACCAGCAATGAGCAGTTCTTC. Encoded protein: CSAFTVGSTSNEQFF.